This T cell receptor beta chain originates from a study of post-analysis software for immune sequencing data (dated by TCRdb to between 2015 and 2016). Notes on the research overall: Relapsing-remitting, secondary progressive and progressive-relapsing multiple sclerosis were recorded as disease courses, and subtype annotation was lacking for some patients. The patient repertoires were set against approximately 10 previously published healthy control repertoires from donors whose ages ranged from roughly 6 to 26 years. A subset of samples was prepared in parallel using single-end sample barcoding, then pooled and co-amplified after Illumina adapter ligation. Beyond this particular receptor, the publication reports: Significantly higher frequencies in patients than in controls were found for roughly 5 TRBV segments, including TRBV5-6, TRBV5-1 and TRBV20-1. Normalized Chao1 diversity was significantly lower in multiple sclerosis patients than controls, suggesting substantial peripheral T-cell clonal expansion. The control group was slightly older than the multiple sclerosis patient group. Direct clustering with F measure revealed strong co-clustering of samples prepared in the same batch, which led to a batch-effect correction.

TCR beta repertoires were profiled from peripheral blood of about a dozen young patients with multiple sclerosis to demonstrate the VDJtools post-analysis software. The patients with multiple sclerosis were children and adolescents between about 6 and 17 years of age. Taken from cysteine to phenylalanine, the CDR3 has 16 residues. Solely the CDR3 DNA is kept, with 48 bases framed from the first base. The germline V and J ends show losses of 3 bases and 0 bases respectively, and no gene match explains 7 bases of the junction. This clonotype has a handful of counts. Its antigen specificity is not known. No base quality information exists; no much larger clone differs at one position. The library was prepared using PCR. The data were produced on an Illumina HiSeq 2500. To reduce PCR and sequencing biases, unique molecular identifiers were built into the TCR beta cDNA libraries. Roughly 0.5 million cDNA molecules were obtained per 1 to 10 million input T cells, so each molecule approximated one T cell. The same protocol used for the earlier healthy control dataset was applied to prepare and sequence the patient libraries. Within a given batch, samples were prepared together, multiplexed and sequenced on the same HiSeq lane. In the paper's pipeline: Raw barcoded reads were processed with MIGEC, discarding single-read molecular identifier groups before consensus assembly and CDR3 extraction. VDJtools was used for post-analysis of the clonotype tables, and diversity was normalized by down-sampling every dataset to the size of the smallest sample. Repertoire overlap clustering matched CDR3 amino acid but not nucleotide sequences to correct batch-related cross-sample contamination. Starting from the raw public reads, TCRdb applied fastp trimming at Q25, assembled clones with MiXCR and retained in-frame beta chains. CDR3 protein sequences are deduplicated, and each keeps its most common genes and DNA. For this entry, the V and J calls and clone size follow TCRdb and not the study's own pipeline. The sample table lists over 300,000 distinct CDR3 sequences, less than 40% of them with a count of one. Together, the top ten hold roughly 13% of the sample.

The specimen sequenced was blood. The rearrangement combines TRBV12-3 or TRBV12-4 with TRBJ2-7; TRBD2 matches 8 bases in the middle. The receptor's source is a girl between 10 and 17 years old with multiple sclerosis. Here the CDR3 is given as CASSLGLGESSYEQYF. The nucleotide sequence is TGTGCCAGCAGTTTGGGACTAGGGGAGAGCTCCTACGAGCAGTACTTC.